This T cell receptor (beta chain) was identified during a study of shared clonotypes between healthy human individuals. Comment on this clone: Other DNA variants within this sample encode the same CDR3.

Trimming shortened V by 1 base and J by 3 bases, and 13 bases separated the two germline ends. The CDR3 is 15 amino acids. Germline V gene data show CDR1 as SNHLY and CDR2 as FYNNEI. TCRdb's table, derived via immunoSEQ multiplex PCR, lists solely in-frame clones and lacks some. The sample has about 2 million clones, about 95% seen once. Positive CCR7 selection of CD45RO-negative cells yielded the naive CD8 cells, and terminally differentiated effector memory CD45RA+ cells were excluded. The chain combines TRBV2 with TRBJ2-7, with D uncertain. The specimen was naive CD8+ T cells sorted from blood. The TCR comes from a man aged 18 to 29 in good health. The CDR3 loop is CASSEGDSSYYEQYF. The CDR3 nucleotides read TGTGCCAGCAGTGAAGGCGATTCCTCGTACTACGAGCAGTACTTC.